This T cell receptor beta chain was recorded in a study of T cell responses to AZD1222 COVID-19 vaccine. Study conclusions and caveats: Nearly half of spike-specific TCRs reportedly go after variant regions that carry no mutations. Seropositivity was recorded at baseline in only 6 or 7 AZD1222 recipients. There were repertoire samples only from the period after the peak T cell response.

The J segment lost 5 bases and the V segment lost 3 bases, leaving 1 base of the junction unmatched. The CDR3 contains 13 residues. CDR1 SGHAT and CDR2 FQNNGV come from the germline V gene. Generated by immunoSEQ multiplex PCR, the TCRdb table keeps only in-frame clones and is missing some. The sample has about 110,000 clones; more than 80% are singletons. This clone was seen a handful of times. What it recognizes is unknown. Sequences were derived from peripheral blood, sampled on day 0 of AZD1222 vaccination. This TCR was recovered from an adult in good health. V usage is TRBV11-2 and J usage is TRBJ1-5; 7 bases line up with TRBD1. The CDR3 DNA follows: TGTGCCAGCAGCTTCACAGGGGATCAGCCCCAGCATTTT. The encoded protein is CASSFTGDQPQHF.